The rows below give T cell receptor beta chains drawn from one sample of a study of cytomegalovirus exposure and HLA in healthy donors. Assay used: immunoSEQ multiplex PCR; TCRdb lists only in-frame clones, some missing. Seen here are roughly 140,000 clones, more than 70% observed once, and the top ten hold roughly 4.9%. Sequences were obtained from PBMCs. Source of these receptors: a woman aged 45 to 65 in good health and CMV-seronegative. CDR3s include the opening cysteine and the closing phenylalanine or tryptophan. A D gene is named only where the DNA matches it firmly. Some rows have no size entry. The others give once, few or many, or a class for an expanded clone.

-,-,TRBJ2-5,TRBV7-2,TGTGCCAGCAGCCCGGGACTCCCCAACCAAGAGACCCAGTACTTC,CASSPGLPNQETQYF
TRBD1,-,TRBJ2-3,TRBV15,TGTGCCACCTCAGTCGAGGGGGCTAGCACAGATACGCAGTATTTT,CATSVEGASTDTQYF
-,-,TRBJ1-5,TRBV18,TGTGCCAGCTCACCAGGGGTCAGGGGACAGCCCCAGCATTTT,CASSPGVRGQPQHF
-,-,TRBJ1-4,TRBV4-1,TGCGCCACCTCTACGGGGGCTAATGAAAAACTGTTTTTT,CATSTGANEKLFF
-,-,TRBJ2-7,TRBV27,TGTGCCAGCAGTTTATCAGGGGATGGTTCCTACGAGCAGTACTTC,CASSLSGDGSYEQYF
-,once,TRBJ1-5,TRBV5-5,TGTGCCAGCAGCCCCGGGGGGAAGGTAGGACAGCCCCAGCATTTT,CASSPGGKVGQPQHF
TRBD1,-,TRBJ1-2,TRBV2,TGTGCCAGCAGACGACTGCAGGGGGCTGACTATGGCTACACCTTC,CASRRLQGADYGYTF
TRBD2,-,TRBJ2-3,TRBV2,TGTGCCAGCAGTGATACAGCGGGGGATGGCACAGATACGCAGTATTTT,CASSDTAGDGTDTQYF
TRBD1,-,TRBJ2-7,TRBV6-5,TGTGCCAGCAGTTACGGCAGGGGGCTAAACGAGCAGTACTTC,CASSYGRGLNEQYF
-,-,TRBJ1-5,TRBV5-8,TGTGCCAGCAGCCAAGAATACGGACATCTCCCTGGGGCAAATCAGCCCCAGCATTTT,CASSQEYGHLPGANQPQHF
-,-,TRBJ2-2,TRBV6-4,TGTGCCAGCAGTCAACAGGAGACCGGGGAGCTGTTTTTT,CASSQQETGELFF
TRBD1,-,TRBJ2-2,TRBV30,TGTGCCTGGACAGGGGGAATGAACACCGGGGAGCTGTTTTTT,CAWTGGMNTGELFF
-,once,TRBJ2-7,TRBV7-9,TGTGCCAGCAGCGTGGACAGCCAACTCTACGAGCAGTACTTC,CASSVDSQLYEQYF
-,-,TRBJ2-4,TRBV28,TGTGCCAGCAGTTTAACCGGGGACAAGAACATTCAGTACTTC,CASSLTGDKNIQYF
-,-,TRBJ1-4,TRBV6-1,TGTGCCAGCAGTGAAAATACGAGCGAAAAACTGTTTTTT,CASSENTSEKLFF
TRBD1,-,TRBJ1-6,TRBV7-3,TGTGCCAGCAGCTTATCCGGGACAGCTCGAGGTTCACCCCTCCACTTT,CASSLSGTARGSPLHF
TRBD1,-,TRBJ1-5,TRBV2,TGTGCCAGCAGTGGGCCTACAGGGGGCGGGCAGCCCCAGCATTTT,CASSGPTGGGQPQHF
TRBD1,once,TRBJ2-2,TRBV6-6,TGTGCCAGCAGTTCCCCAGACAGGGATGGGGCCGGGGAGCTGTTTTTT,CASSSPDRDGAGELFF
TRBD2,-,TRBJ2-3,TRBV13,TGTGCCAGCAGCTTACGAGCCGCCGGGGGGGATACGCAGTATTTT,CASSLRAAGGDTQYF
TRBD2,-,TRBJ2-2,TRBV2,TGTGCCAGCAGTGGCCCGGGGGGGAGGAGAGCGAACACCGGGGAGCTGTTTTTT,CASSGPGGRRANTGELFF
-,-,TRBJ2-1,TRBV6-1,TGTGCCAGCATTGGGGCAGTCTACAATGAGCAGTTCTTC,CASIGAVYNEQFF
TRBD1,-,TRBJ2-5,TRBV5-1,TGCGCCAGCAGCTTACAGGGGCAGGGGACCCAGTACTTC,CASSLQGQGTQYF
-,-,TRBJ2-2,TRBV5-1,TGCGCCAGCAGCTTAGAGGTGACAGGTATAAACACCGGGGAGCTGTTTTTT,CASSLEVTGINTGELFF
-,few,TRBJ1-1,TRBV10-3,TGTGCCATCAGTCCGGGAAAGAACACTGAAGCTTTCTTT,CAISPGKNTEAFF
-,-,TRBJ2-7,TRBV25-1,TGTGCCAGCAGTGACCCACCAGGGGACGAGCAGTACTTC,CASSDPPGDEQYF
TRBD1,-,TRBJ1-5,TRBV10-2,TGCGCCAGCGCCGACAGGGATCAGCCCCAGCATTTT,CASADRDQPQHF
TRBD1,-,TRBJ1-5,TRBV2,TGTGCCAGCAGCGTCGACAGGGGATCTAAGCCCCAGCATTTT,CASSVDRGSKPQHF
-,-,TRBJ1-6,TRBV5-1,TGCGCCAGCAGCTTGGATGGCTGGGCTAATTCACCCCTCCACTTT,CASSLDGWANSPLHF
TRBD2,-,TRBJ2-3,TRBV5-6,TGTGCCAGCAGCCAACTAGCGGATGGAGGTACGCAGTATTTT,CASSQLADGGTQYF
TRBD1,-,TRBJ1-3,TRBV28,TGTGCCAGCAGTTTAGGGACAGCCTACTCTGGAAACACCATATATTTT,CASSLGTAYSGNTIYF
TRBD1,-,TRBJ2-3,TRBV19,TGTGCCAGTAGTCTTTCCGGGACAGGGAGTACAGATACGCAGTATTTT,CASSLSGTGSTDTQYF
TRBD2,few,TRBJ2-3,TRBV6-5,TGTGCCAGCAGTCCATCTAGCGGGGGGGCCAATACGCAGTATTTT,CASSPSSGGANTQYF
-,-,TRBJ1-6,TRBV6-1,TGTGCCAGCAGTGACTCGGCAGGAGGATCACCCCTCCACTTT,CASSDSAGGSPLHF
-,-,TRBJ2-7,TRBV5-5,TGTGCCAGCAGCTTAAGGTCAGGGATCTACGAGCAGTACTTC,CASSLRSGIYEQYF
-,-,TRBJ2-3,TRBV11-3,TGTGCCAGCAGCCCAGGGGGGTCCGCGGATACGCAGTATTTT,CASSPGGSADTQYF
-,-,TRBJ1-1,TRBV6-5,TGTGCCAGCAGTTACTCGTCAGGGCTGAACACTGAAGCTTTCTTT,CASSYSSGLNTEAFF
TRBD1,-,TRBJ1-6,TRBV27,TGTGCCAGCAGTCGACAGGGGATGTCGTCTTCACCCCTCCACTTT,CASSRQGMSSSPLHF
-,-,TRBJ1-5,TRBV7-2,TGTGCCAGCAGCTCGAAAGCGGGGAATCAGCCCCAGCATTTT,CASSSKAGNQPQHF
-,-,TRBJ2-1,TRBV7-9,TGTGCCAGCAGCTTAGCCCTAGGCTGGGACAATGAGCAGTTCTTC,CASSLALGWDNEQFF